The clone carrying this T cell receptor (beta chain) was detected once. The antigen is undetermined. One entry per CDR3 protein, called by TCRdb with MiXCR from the RT-PCR reads. Of about 500,000 distinct CDR3 sequences listed, 16% are singletons. Germline V CDR1 and CDR2: MNHNS, SASEGT. The J segment lost 9 bases and the V segment lost 1 base, leaving 8 bases of the junction unmatched. The CDR3 consists of 15 residues. The sample comes from a study of response to subunit inactivated influenza vaccine. Study outcomes and limitations: Authors suggested seasonal influenza vaccinations each recruit few new T cells.

V is TRBV6-1 and J is TRBJ1-5; 8 nucleotides match TRBD1. The input for sequencing was CD4+ T cells sorted from PBMCs, taken less than 25 months after vaccination. The receptor's source is a man aged 50 to 69 who received an inactivated influenza vaccine. In nucleotides, the CDR3 is TGTGCCAGCAGTGAAGTGGGGACAGGTTATGCGCCCCAGCATTTT. Translated: CASSEVGTGYAPQHF.